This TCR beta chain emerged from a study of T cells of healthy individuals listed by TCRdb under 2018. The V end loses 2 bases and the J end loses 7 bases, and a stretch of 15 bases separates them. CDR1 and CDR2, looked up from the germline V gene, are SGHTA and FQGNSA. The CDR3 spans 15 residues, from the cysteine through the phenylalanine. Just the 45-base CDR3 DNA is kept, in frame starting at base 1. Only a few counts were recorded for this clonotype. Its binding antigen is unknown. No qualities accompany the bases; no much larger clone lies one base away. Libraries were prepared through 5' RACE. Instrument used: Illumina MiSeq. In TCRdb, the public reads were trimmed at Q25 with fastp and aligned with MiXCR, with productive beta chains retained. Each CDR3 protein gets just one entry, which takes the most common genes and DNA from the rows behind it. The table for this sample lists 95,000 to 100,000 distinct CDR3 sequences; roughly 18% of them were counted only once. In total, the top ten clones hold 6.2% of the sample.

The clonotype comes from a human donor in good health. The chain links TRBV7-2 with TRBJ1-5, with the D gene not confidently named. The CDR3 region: CASSLNWAAEQPQHF. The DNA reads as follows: TGTGCCAGCAGCTTAAACTGGGCCGCTGAGCAGCCCCAGCATTTT.